Only a few counts were recorded for the clone carrying this TCR beta chain. No antigen is known for it. These data are taken from a study of regulatory T cells in long-lasting Graves disease. Study context: With positive TSH receptor antibodies and over 5 years of antithyroid drugs, Graves' disease was considered persistent. Study-level findings and limits: Sample size was small, which may have lowered accuracy. Those with persistent Graves' had less TCR diversity than newly diagnosed patients. TRBV28, TRBJ1-2 and TRBJ2-5 emerged as the favored segments in persistent disease.

The V end was cut by 4 bases, the J end by 7 bases, with 13 bases between. This CDR3 has 12 amino acids. Germline loops: CDR1 SQVTM, CDR2 ANQGSEA. As for time point: persistent/refractory GD, antithyroid drugs over 5 years with positive TRAb. There was RNA extracted from PBMCs, and the TCR library was made from it. Assembly of TCR beta libraries relied on iRepertoire HTBI primers together with Arm-PCR of CDR3 regions. TCRdb re-analysed the multiplex PCR reads in MiXCR, keeping a single row per CDR3 protein. The table lists 400,000 to 450,000 distinct CDR3 sequences, 23% of them singletons. This specimen consisted of peripheral blood mononuclear cells (PBMCs), obtained when the disease was refractory, from a patient treated with antithyroid drugs. The chain couples TRBV29-1 to TRBJ1-2; a weak D match, TRBD1 (6 bases). The TCR was taken from a female donor with Graves disease. Here the CDR3 reads CSVVRGAAGYTF. The DNA for the CDR3 is TGCAGCGTTGTTAGGGGGGCTGCTGGCTACACCTTC.